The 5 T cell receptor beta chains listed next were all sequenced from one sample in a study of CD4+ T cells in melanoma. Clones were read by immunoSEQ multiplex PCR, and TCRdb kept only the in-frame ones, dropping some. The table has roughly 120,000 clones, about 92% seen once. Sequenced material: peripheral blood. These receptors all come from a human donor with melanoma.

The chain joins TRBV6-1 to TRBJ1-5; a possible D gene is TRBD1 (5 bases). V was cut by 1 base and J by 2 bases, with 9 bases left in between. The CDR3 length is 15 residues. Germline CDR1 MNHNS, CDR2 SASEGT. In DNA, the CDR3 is TGTGCCAGCAGTGAAGGCCTACAGGGCAATCAGCCCCAGCATTTT. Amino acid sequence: CASSEGLQGNQPQHF.

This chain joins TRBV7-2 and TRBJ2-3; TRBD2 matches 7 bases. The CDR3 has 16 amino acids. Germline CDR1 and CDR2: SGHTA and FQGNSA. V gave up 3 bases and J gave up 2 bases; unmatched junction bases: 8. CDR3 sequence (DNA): TGTGCCAGCAGCTTCGGTCCTAGCGGATCCACAGATACGCAGTATTTT. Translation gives CASSFGPSGSTDTQYF.

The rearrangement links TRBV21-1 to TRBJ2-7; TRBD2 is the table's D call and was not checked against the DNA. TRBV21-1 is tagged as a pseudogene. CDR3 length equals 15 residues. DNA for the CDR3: TGTGCCAGCAGCAAAGGACGGGACTCAGCCTACGAGCAGTACTTC. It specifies CASSKGRDSAYEQYF.

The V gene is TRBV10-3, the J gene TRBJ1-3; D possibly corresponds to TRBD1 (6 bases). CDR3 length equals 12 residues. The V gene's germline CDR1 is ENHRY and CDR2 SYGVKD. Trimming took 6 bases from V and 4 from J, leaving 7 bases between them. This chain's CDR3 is CAISGQGNTIYF. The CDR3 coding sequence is TGTGCCATCAGCGGACAGGGAAACACCATATATTTT.

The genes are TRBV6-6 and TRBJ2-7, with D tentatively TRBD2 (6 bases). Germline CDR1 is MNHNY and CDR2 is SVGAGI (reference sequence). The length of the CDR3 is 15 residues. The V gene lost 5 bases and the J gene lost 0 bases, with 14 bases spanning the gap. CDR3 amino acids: CASSLPEGSSYEQYF. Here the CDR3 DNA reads TGTGCCAGCAGTCTCCCGGAGGGGTCCTCCTACGAGCAGTACTTC.